This TCR beta chain comes out of a study of T cell responses to AZD1222 COVID-19 vaccine. Study in general: The study pooled second doses at about 4 or about 12 weeks. General observations from the study: Clonal diversity was possibly underestimated, and white British individuals and females predominated among donors. Nearly half of spike-specific TCRs reportedly go after variant regions that carry no mutations.

Germline V gene sequence: CDR1 MNHEY, CDR2 SVGAGI. Trimming cost V 6 bases and J 4 bases, with 13 bases left between them. CDR3 length: 13 residues. About this clone itself: What it binds is not known.

Profiled with immunoSEQ multiplex PCR; TCRdb holds only in-frame clones, not every one. The sample holds about 100,000 clones, 84% seen once. The receptor was isolated from an adult in good health. J is TRBJ2-7 and V is TRBV6-5; perhaps TRBD2 as D (6 bases). The sequenced sample was peripheral blood, obtained on day 0 of AZD1222 vaccination. CDR3: CASSRLGAYEQYF. Written as DNA, the CDR3 is TGTGCCAGCAGCCGACTAGGGGCGTACGAGCAGTACTTC.